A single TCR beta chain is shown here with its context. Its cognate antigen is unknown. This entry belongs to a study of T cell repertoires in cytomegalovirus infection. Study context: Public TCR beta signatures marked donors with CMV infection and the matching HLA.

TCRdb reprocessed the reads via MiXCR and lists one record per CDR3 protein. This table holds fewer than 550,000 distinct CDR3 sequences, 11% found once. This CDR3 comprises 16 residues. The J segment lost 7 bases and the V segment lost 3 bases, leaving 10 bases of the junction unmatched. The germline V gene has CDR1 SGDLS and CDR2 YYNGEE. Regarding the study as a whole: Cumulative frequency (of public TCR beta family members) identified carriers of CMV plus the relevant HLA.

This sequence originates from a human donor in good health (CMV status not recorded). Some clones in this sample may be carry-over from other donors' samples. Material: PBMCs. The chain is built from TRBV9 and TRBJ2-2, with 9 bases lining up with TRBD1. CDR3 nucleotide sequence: TGTGCCAGCAGCGCCCCCGACAGGGGGTTGAACGGGGAGCTGTTTTTT. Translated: CASSAPDRGLNGELFF.